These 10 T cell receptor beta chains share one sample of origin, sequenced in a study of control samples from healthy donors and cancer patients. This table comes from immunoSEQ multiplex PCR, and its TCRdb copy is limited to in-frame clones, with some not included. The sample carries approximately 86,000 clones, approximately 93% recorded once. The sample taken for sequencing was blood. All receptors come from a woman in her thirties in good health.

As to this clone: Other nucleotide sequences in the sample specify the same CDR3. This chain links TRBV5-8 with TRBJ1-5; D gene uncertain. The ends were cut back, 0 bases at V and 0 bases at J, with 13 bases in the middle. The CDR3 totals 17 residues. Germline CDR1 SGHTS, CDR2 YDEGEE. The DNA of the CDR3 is TGTGCCAGCAGCTTGGCTATCTCCGGTTATAGCAATCAGCCCCAGCATTTT. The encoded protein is CASSLAISGYSNQPQHF.

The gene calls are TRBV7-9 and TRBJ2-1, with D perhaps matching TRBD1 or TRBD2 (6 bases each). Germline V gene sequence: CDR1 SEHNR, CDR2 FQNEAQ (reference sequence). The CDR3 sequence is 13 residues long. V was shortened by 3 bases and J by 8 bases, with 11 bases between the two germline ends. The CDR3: CASSFWGAYEQFF. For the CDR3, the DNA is TGTGCCAGCAGCTTTTGGGGGGCTTATGAGCAGTTCTTC.

Written as DNA, the CDR3 is TGTGCCAGCAGTCCCCCTACCGGGGAGCTGTTTTTT. This encodes CASSPPTGELFF. V and J are TRBV3-1 (or the pseudogene TRBV3-2) and TRBJ2-2, with unresolved D. Trimming removed 6 bases at V and 5 bases at J, with 7 bases between. CDR3 length: 12 residues. Germline CDR1 reads LGHDT; CDR2 reads YNNKEL (reference sequence).

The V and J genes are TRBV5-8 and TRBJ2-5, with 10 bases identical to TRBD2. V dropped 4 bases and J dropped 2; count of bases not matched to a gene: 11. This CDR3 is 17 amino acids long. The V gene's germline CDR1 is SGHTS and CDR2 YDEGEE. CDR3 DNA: TGTGCCAGCAGCACAAGCCTAGCGGGGGCCGCTCAAGAGACCCAGTACTTC. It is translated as CASSTSLAGAAQETQYF.

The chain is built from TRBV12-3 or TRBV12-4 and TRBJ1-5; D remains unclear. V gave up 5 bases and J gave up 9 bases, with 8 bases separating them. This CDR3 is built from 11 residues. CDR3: CASSHPGPQHF. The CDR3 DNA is TGTGCCAGCAGTCACCCCGGGCCCCAGCATTTT.

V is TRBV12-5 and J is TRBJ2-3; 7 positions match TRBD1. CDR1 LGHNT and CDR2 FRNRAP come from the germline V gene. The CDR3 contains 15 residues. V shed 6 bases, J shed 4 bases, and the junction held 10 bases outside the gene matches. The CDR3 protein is CASGQGLAQPDTQYF. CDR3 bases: TGTGCTAGTGGACAGGGGTTGGCCCAACCAGATACGCAGTATTTT.

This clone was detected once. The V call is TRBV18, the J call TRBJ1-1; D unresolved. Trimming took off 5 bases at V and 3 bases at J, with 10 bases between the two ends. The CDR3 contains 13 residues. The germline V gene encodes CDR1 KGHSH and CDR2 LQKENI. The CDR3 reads CASSTYLDTEAFF. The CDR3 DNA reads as TGTGCCAGCTCAACCTACCTCGACACTGAAGCTTTCTTT. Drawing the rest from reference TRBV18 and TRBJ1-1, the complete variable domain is NAGVMQNPRHLVRRRGQEARLRCSPMKGHSHVYWYRQLPEEGLKFMVYLQKENIIDESGMPKERFSAEFPKEGPSILRIQQVVRGDSAAYFCASSTYLDTEAFFGQGTRLTVV.

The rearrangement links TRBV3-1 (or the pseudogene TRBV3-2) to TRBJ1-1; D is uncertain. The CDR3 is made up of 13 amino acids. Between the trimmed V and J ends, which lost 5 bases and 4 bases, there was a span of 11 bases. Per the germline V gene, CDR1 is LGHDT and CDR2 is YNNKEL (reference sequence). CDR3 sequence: CASSASRGTEAFF. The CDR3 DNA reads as TGTGCCAGCAGCGCTTCGCGGGGCACTGAAGCTTTCTTT.

The CDR3 sequence: CASSLRRHEQYF. CDR3 coding DNA: TGCGCCAGCAGCCTCCGGCGCCACGAGCAGTACTTC. The chain combines TRBV23-1 with TRBJ2-7; no clear D gene. TRBV23-1 is known as an ORF, though its function is uncertain. The CDR3 covers 12 residues. V was trimmed by 6 bases and J by 5 bases, leaving 11 bases between them.

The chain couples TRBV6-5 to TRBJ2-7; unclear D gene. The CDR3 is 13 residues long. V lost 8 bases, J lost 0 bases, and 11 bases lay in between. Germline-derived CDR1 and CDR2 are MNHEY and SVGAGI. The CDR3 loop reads CASGTPPSYEQYF. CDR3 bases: TGTGCCAGCGGAACACCCCCCTCCTACGAGCAGTACTTC.